What follows is one T cell receptor (beta chain) and its context. This record belongs to a study of human T cells and chemical hapten exposure. Time point of the sample: patch test 3, about 24 weeks after DPC sensitization. Treatment: therapeutic diphenylcyclopropenone sensitization with weekly scalp DPC. Individual cDNA molecules in this library carried unique molecular identifiers. One entry per CDR3 protein results from TCRdb running MiXCR on the RACE reads. This table holds about 160,000 distinct CDR3 sequences, about 30% found once. This CDR3 has 14 residues. Trimming cost V 6 bases and J 2 bases, with 14 bases left between them. The V gene's germline CDR1 is ENHRY and CDR2 SYGVKD.

The V gene is TRBV10-3, the J gene TRBJ2-7, with a tentative D call TRBD1 (5 bases). The material was whole blood, obtained in connection with sensitization to the hapten diphenylcyclopropenone (DPC). This TCR was recovered from a young woman with alopecia areata. Some clones in this sample may be carry-over from other donors' samples. CDR3 sequence reads: CAISYGDSTYEQYF. In DNA form, the CDR3 reads TGTGCCATCAGCTACGGAGACAGTACCTACGAGCAGTACTTC.